The clone carrying this TCR beta chain came up a few times. This specimen comes from a study of blood T cells in healthy people across ages. Donors were systemically healthy Caucasian individuals from Russia aged roughly 6 to 100 years. Together with a sample-barcoded 5' primer, a J-beta primer mix was included in a second PCR lasting roughly 7 to 11 cycles. TCRdb ran MiXCR on the 5' RACE reads and lists one entry per CDR3 protein. Seen here are more than 1,000,000 distinct CDR3 sequences, roughly a quarter observed once, and the top ten hold approximately 0.79%. This sample was shared with a second study, whose subject was T cells of mothers and their children.

The sequencing sample was made of blood. The sequence came from a girl between 2 and 10 years old in good health.

The CDR3 reads CASSLVAGGSEQYF. The CDR3 DNA sequence: TGTGCCAGCAGCTTAGTCGCCGGGGGCAGCGAGCAGTACTTC. This chain joins TRBV7-2 and TRBJ2-5, with D perhaps assigned TRBD1 or TRBD2 (6 bases each). The closer fit of TRBJ2-7 to the DNA end suggests the J call may be wrong. The germline gives CDR1 SGHTA, CDR2 FQGNSA. The CDR3 consists of 14 residues.